The TCR beta chain under discussion was sequenced for a study of T cell repertoires in cytomegalovirus infection. Study overall: CMV infection together with matching HLA type was indicated by public TCR beta signatures. Study conclusions and caveats: Clonotypes of TCR beta that were HLA-C-restricted and CMV-specific dominated the ex vivo response. Public TCR beta family frequency separated CMV-and-HLA carriers, including in an independent cohort.

This clonotype has at least ten counts. No antigen is known for it. With V trimmed by 5 bases and J by 3 bases, 4 bases remained unmatched. Germline assignment: CDR1 MDHEN and CDR2 SYDVKM. The CDR3 consists of 14 residues. From the reads, TCRdb called clonotypes with MiXCR, one entry per CDR3 protein. The sample comprises approximately 500,000 distinct CDR3 sequences, about 11% of which are singletons, and roughly a tenth rests with the top ten. V gene TRBV28 combines with J gene TRBJ2-1, with TRBD2 matching 7 bases. Sequencing input: PBMCs. The clonotype comes from a human donor in good health (CMV status not recorded). Some clones in this sample may be carry-over from other donors' samples. CDR3 bases: TGTGCCAGCAGTCCGGGACTACGCTACAATGAGCAGTTCTTC. Its protein product is CASSPGLRYNEQFF.